One and the same sample provided the 24 T cell receptor beta chains below, sequenced in a study of blood T cell repertoires in COVID-19. Measured with immunoSEQ multiplex PCR; TCRdb has only the in-frame clones, and not every one. The sample includes over 50,000 clones, around 83% of them seen just once. Sequencing was performed on peripheral blood. All receptors derive from a man between 65 and 85 years old with active COVID-19.

CDR3 loop: CASSYRQGNYEQYF. Here the CDR3 DNA reads TGTGCCAGCAGTTACCGCCAGGGAAACTACGAGCAGTACTTC. The chain combines TRBV6-2 or TRBV6-3 with TRBJ2-7, with D possibly matching TRBD1 (5 bases). In germline, CDR1 is MNHEY, CDR2 SVGEGT. The CDR3 is made up of 14 amino acids. The V end was cut by 2 bases, the J end by 3 bases, with 11 bases between.

Details on this clone: Germline is not matched at one junction end, which may reflect a read error. The chain is built from TRBV7-2 and TRBJ2-3, with 11 bases aligning to TRBD2. The CDR3 consists of 15 residues. Germline-derived CDR1 and CDR2 are SGHTA and FQGNSA. The CDR3 sequence is CASSVAGGPTDTQYF. CDR3 coding DNA: TGTGCCAGCAGCGTAGCGGGGGGGCCCACAGATACGCAGTATTTT.

The chain combines TRBV7-2 with TRBJ2-7; TRBD2 is a possible D gene (6 bases). CDR1 and CDR2 from the germline V gene are SGHTA and FQGNSA. Trimming removed 0 bases at V and 7 bases at J, with 16 bases between. The CDR3 runs to 15 residues. The CDR3 loop is CASSLARGSMQEQYF. CDR3 sequence (DNA): TGTGCCAGCAGCTTAGCCCGGGGGAGTATGCAGGAGCAGTACTTC.

The gene calls are TRBV6-5 and TRBJ2-2; 9 bases map to TRBD2. CDR3 size: 13 residues. V shed 11 bases, J shed 10 bases, and the junction held 11 bases outside the gene matches. Germline CDR1 MNHEY, CDR2 SVGAGI. This CDR3 reads CAASGLADVELFF. The CDR3, as DNA: TGTGCCGCCTCGGGACTAGCCGATGTGGAGCTGTTTTTT.

The J gene is TRBJ1-1, the V gene TRBV5-1; D is unresolved. The CDR3 has 16 residues. Trimming cost V 3 bases and J 4 bases, with 19 bases left between them. Germline-derived CDR1 and CDR2 are SGHRS and YFSETQ. The CDR3 region is CASSWEAAARGTEAFF. CDR3 sequence (DNA): TGCGCCAGCAGCTGGGAGGCGGCCGCCCGGGGCACTGAAGCTTTCTTT.

The chain recombines TRBV3-1 (or the pseudogene TRBV3-2) with TRBJ1-3; D is uncertain. The V end was cut by 5 bases, the J end by 0 bases, with 17 bases between. CDR1 LGHDT and CDR2 YNNKEL come from the germline V gene (reference sequence). The CDR3 is made up of 17 amino acids. DNA of the CDR3: TGTGCCAGCAGCTTCTCCCCCAGGTCTATCTCTGGAAACACCATATATTTT. Its translation is CASSFSPRSISGNTIYF.

The chain joins TRBV19 to TRBJ1-3, with D perhaps matching TRBD1 (5 bases). V was cut by 7 bases and J by 3 bases, with 13 bases left in between. CDR1 is LNHDA, CDR2 SQIVND, per germline (reference sequence). CDR3 length equals 14 residues. DNA of the CDR3: TGTGCCAGTACGGGGGTGGCGGGTGGAAACACCATATATTTT. Translation: CASTGVAGGNTIYF.

The chain links TRBV6-6 to TRBJ2-3; no clear D gene. There are 14 residues in the CDR3. The V end was cut by 0 bases, the J end by 4 bases, with 8 bases between. Germline CDR1 MNHNY, CDR2 SVGAGI (reference sequence). DNA for the CDR3: TGTGCCAGCAGTTACTCGATGCTAGCAGATACGCAGTATTTT. It encodes CASSYSMLADTQYF.

The rearrangement links TRBV15 to TRBJ1-3, with D possibly matching TRBD1 (5 bases). Per the germline V gene, CDR1 is LNHNV and CDR2 is YYDKDF (reference sequence). The CDR3 runs to 15 residues. Trimming stripped 4 bases from V and 6 bases from J, with 16 bases between. This CDR3 reads CATSTPVGGENTIYF. CDR3 in DNA: TGTGCCACCAGCACACCCGTCGGAGGGGAAAACACCATATATTTT.

This sequence joins TRBV19 and TRBJ1-5, with D possibly being TRBD1 (5 bases). Germline V gene lookup returns CDR1 LNHDA and CDR2 SQIVND (reference sequence). The CDR3 sequence is 14 residues long. The germline V and J ends were trimmed by 5 bases and 9 bases, with 17 bases remaining between them. The CDR3 reads CASSSGRPGGPQHF. CDR3 in DNA: TGTGCCAGTAGTTCAGGACGCCCGGGGGGGCCCCAGCATTTT.

The rearrangement joins TRBV7-8 to TRBJ1-4; unclear D gene. The ends were cut back, 5 bases at V and 6 bases at J, with 16 bases in the middle. The CDR3 covers 15 residues. CDR1 SGHVS and CDR2 FQNEAQ come from the germline V gene. In DNA form, the CDR3 reads TGTGCCAGCAGCCCACCGATGAGGGTTGATGAAAAACTGTTTTTT. Residues: CASSPPMRVDEKLFF.

This chain joins TRBV11-3 and TRBJ1-2, with 8 bases matching TRBD1. Germline trimming cut 1 base from V and 6 bases from J; bases unmatched to any gene: 4. Germline V gene sequence: CDR1 SGHNT, CDR2 YENEEA. This CDR3 has 14 amino acids. CDR3 residues: CASSLGAGGDGYTF. In nucleotides, the CDR3 is TGTGCCAGCAGCTTAGGGGCAGGGGGCGATGGCTACACCTTC.

This rearrangement joins TRBV19 to TRBJ2-1, with D tentatively TRBD2 (5 bases). V was cut by 3 bases and J by 3 bases, with 15 bases left in between. In germline, CDR1 is LNHDA, CDR2 SQIVND (reference sequence). The CDR3 loop spans 16 amino acids. CDR3 in amino acids: CASSIRRGSRYNEQFF. Written as DNA, the CDR3 is TGTGCCAGTAGTATTCGACGGGGATCTCGCTACAATGAGCAGTTCTTC.

The rearrangement links TRBV5-4 to TRBJ1-2; D gene unclear. V lost 4 bases and J lost 4, with 14 bases in between. The CDR3 runs to 14 residues. The germline V gene has CDR1 SGHNT and CDR2 YYREEE (reference sequence). Here the CDR3 reads CASSLDLYSYGYTF. In DNA form, the CDR3 reads TGTGCCAGCAGCCTGGACCTTTACTCCTATGGCTACACCTTC.

The chain links TRBV27 to TRBJ2-7; D is possibly TRBD2 (7 bases). The ends were cut back, 6 bases at V and 4 bases at J, with 16 bases in the middle. Germline CDR1 and CDR2: MNHEY and SMNVEV (reference sequence). CDR3 length: 14 amino acids. The DNA of the CDR3 is TGTGCCAGCAGCACTCGGGGGGCAGTGTACGAGCAGTACTTC. Residues: CASSTRGAVYEQYF.

The rearrangement joins TRBV6-5 to TRBJ1-1, with D hard to call. The CDR3 spans 12 residues. V was shortened by 8 bases and J by 1 base, with 8 bases between the two germline ends. Per the germline V gene, CDR1 is MNHEY and CDR2 is SVGAGI. The DNA for the CDR3 is TGTGCCAGCCGGGATCCGAACACTGAAGCTTTCTTT. Translating gives CASRDPNTEAFF.

The chain links TRBV7-2 to TRBJ2-7; no definite D call. V lost 5 bases to trimming and J lost 1 base, with 3 bases between them. The CDR3 spans 11 residues. Germline V CDR1 and CDR2: SGHTA, FQGNSA. The CDR3 region has the DNA TGTGCCAGCAGCCTGTCCTACGAGCAGTACTTC. It codes for CASSLSYEQYF. Drawing the rest from reference TRBV7-2 and TRBJ2-7, the complete variable domain is GAGVSQSPSNKVTEKGKDVELRCDPISGHTALYWYRQSLGQGLEFLIYFQGNSAPDKSGLPSDRFSAERTGGSVSTLTIQRTQQEDSAVYLCASSLSYEQYFGPGTRLTVT.

The chain employs TRBV11-3 and TRBJ2-2; TRBD1 is a possible D gene (5 bases). Trimming left V 3 bases short and J 2 bases short, with 13 bases between. The CDR3 runs to 16 residues. CDR1 and CDR2 from the germline V gene are SGHNT and YENEEA. CDR3 in amino acids: CASSFLLGANTGELFF. For the CDR3, the DNA is TGTGCCAGCAGCTTCTTGTTAGGGGCAAACACCGGGGAGCTGTTTTTT. Combining the CDR3 with reference TRBV11-3 and TRBJ2-2 gives the whole variable domain EAGVVQSPRYKIIEKKQPVAFWCNPISGHNTLYWYLQNLGQGPELLIRYENEEAVDDSQLPKDRFSAERLKGVDSTLKIQPAELGDSAVYLCASSFLLGANTGELFFGEGSRLTVL.

The chain couples TRBV7-2 to TRBJ2-1, with 10 bases lining up with TRBD1. The CDR3 runs 15 residues. V shed 5 bases, J shed 3 bases, and the junction held 4 bases outside the gene matches. Germline V gene lookup returns CDR1 SGHTA and CDR2 FQGNSA. The CDR3, as DNA: TGTGCCAGCAGCCTGGACAGGGGGATCTACAATGAGCAGTTCTTC. This gives the protein CASSLDRGIYNEQFF.

The chain is built from TRBV5-5 and TRBJ2-5; D unclear. Trimming took off 4 bases at V and 4 bases at J, with 11 bases between the two ends. This CDR3 is built from 13 residues. Germline lookup yields CDR1 SGHKS and CDR2 YYEKEE (reference sequence). CDR3 nucleotides: TGTGCCAGCAGCACAGATTCAGGAGAGACCCAGTACTTC. This sequence encodes CASSTDSGETQYF.

The gene calls are TRBV5-4 and TRBJ2-5, with 14 bases lining up with TRBD2. The CDR3 extends over 16 amino acids. Germline lookup yields CDR1 SGHNT and CDR2 YYREEE (reference sequence). The V gene end was trimmed by 3 bases and the J gene end by 5 bases; junction bases not matched to a gene: 6. CDR3 DNA sequence: TGTGCCAGCAGCTCCGGGACTAGCGGGGGAGGGGAGACCCAGTACTTC. Translated: CASSSGTSGGGETQYF.

The CDR3 DNA sequence: TGTGCCAGTCAGGAAGGGGTGGGCACAGGCACAGATACGCAGTATTTT. Amino acids: CASQEGVGTGTDTQYF. The chain uses TRBV19 and TRBJ2-3, with D possibly TRBD1 on 5 matching bases. CDR1 is LNHDA, CDR2 SQIVND, per germline (reference sequence). Deletions cut 8 bases from V and 1 base from J, with 19 bases between. The CDR3 is made up of 16 amino acids.

The chain links TRBV6-5 to TRBJ1-2, with D hard to call. V gave up 2 bases and J gave up 4 bases, with 11 bases separating them. CDR1 and CDR2 (germline): MNHEY, SVGAGI. CDR3 length: 14 amino acids. The CDR3 spells CASSYRVDGYGYTF. CDR3 nucleotides: TGTGCCAGCAGTTACCGGGTTGACGGCTATGGCTACACCTTC.

The V and J genes are TRBV28 and TRBJ2-7, with D possibly matching TRBD2 (5 bases). V was cut by 4 bases and J by 4 bases, with 17 bases left in between. The CDR3 has 15 residues. Germline assignment: CDR1 MDHEN and CDR2 SYDVKM. CDR3 coding DNA: TGTGCCAGCAGTTCCCCCTCAGTGGGAGTTTACGAGCAGTACTTC. Its translation: CASSSPSVGVYEQYF.